A selection of T cell receptor beta chains follows, all from one sample in a study of lymphopenia after photon versus proton radiotherapy. Assay: immunoSEQ multiplex PCR; the TCRdb copy retains only in-frame clones and omits some. This table has about 25,000 clones, about 87% appearing once. The sequencing used peripheral blood, collected from a patient treated with photon-based radiotherapy. These receptors originate from a man aged 45-60 years with gastric cancer. CDR3s leave out the opening cysteine and the closing phenylalanine or tryptophan.

v_gene | CDR3aa
TRBV5-6 | ASSWGQNSPLH
TRBV6-1 | ASLSAEGRETQY
TRBV7-3 | ASSFSNQVDTQY
TRBV4-1 | ASSQPLINTEAF
TRBV30 | AWGDPTGSY
TRBV11-3 | ASSFGTTDTYEQY
TRBV7-9 | ASSLATGELF
TRBV9 | ASSTRQGPNTGELF
TRBV18 | ASSREWGDQPQH
TRBV25-1 | ATSGPTYTDTQY
TRBV5-6 | ASSWGETTEAF
TRBV28 | ASSFGGGITDTQY
TRBV5-6 | ASSLAKTGKSNVLT
TRBV29-1 | SVTGGDGDTQY
TRBV15 | ATSSAGTVWEKLF
TRBV2 | ASSPGYGYT
TRBV27 | ASSYRGGETQY
TRBV20-1 | SAKENTEAF
TRBV10-1 | ASRPGTGIDEAF
TRBV11-2 | ASSLVRGNTEAF
TRBV27 | ASSVTRVTQY
TRBV7-6 | ASSFRGGTYEQY
TRBV12-5 | ASGLSPRAGTGELF
TRBV12-5 | ASAQGNTIY
TRBV19 | ASSAKRRLGYGYT
TRBV5-5 | ASSLQGSTDTQY
TRBV12-5 | ASGLAEGQY
TRBV18 | ASSPKTGTEYRGYT
TRBV5-6 | ASSTRDSRY
TRBV12-5 | ASGPGQGPDTQY
TRBV29-1 | SVVISGAQETQY
TRBV14 | ASSPGPDHSGNTIY
TRBV30 | AWSVGVAGGRETQY
TRBV19 | ASSISDSTGELF
TRBV27 | ASSSRQGAWTGELF
TRBV4-2 | ASSHPGQGTISTDTQY
TRBV10-1 | ATGTGGFGDTQY
TRBV6-1 | ASSAGGRVEKLF
TRBV6-5 | ASSRQASNYGYT
TRBV27 | ASSLLPGGGKNIQY
TRBV9 | ASSPRFTSRETQY
TRBV10-3 | AISENSKGSEQF